The 15 T cell receptor beta chains in this list originate from one sample, sequenced in a study of beta chain features in type 1 diabetes. Sequenced material consisted of expressed TCRB transcripts (all of the isolated RNA was reverse transcribed). Produced via immunoSEQ multiplex PCR; TCRdb's table is partial and in-frame only. This sample carries 250,000 to 350,000 clones, approximately 9.9% of them seen once, and the ten largest clones take under 0.02%. The sequenced sample was naive CD4+ T cells from blood. The receptors originated from a woman aged 30 to 39 in good health.

V and J are TRBV18 and TRBJ2-7, with 9 bases matching TRBD1. The germline V gene has CDR1 KGHSH and CDR2 LQKENI. This CDR3 is 15 amino acids long. V shed 5 bases and J 2 bases; nucleotides not matched to a gene: 7. The CDR3 coding sequence is TGTGCCAGCTCAGCTCCGGGACAGGGAACCTACGAGCAGTACTTC. Translation gives CASSAPGQGTYEQYF.

This clone was seen only a few times. The V and J genes are TRBV23-1 and TRBJ1-4; 7 nucleotides match TRBD1. TRBV23-1 falls under the ORF class, with uncertain function. This CDR3 comprises 15 residues. The V segment lost 2 bases and the J segment 8 bases; nucleotides outside the gene matches: 8. In DNA form, the CDR3 reads TGCGCCAGCAGTCAAGTGCGGGACAGTCCCGAAAAACTGTTTTTT. Amino acids: CASSQVRDSPEKLFF.

The sample holds a few counts of this clone. V usage is TRBV5-1 and J usage is TRBJ2-1; 8 bases fit TRBD1. V lost 5 bases to trimming and J lost 3 bases; unmatched junction nucleotides: 10. Germline V gene data show CDR1 as SGHRS and CDR2 as YFSETQ. The CDR3 has 16 residues. Written as DNA, the CDR3 is TGCGCCAGCAGATTGCGAACAGGGGGAGACTACAATGAGCAGTTCTTC. Its protein product is CASRLRTGGDYNEQFF. Full variable domain (missing parts from reference TRBV5-1 and TRBJ2-1): KAGVTQTPRYLIKTRGQQVTLSCSPISGHRSVSWYQQTPGQGLQFLFEYFSETQRNKGNFPGRFSGRQFSNSRSEMNVSTLELGDSALYLCASRLRTGGDYNEQFFGPGTRLTVL.

The chain recombines TRBV7-2 with TRBJ2-6; D is ambiguous. The CDR3 totals 17 residues. The germline V and J ends were trimmed by 1 base and 0 bases, with 10 bases remaining between them. Looked up from germline, CDR1 is SGHTA and CDR2 is FQGNSA. The CDR3 region is CASSLDAAISGANVLTF. In DNA form, the CDR3 reads TGTGCCAGCAGCTTAGACGCCGCTATCTCTGGGGCCAACGTCCTGACTTTC.

The chain recombines TRBV11-3 with TRBJ1-1; D ambiguous. CDR3 length: 15 residues. Trimming took 5 bases from V and 0 from J, leaving 13 bases between them. From germline, CDR1 is SGHNT and CDR2 YENEEA. CDR3 amino acids: CASSRPQEMNTEAFF. Written as DNA, the CDR3 is TGTGCCAGCAGCCGACCGCAGGAAATGAACACTGAAGCTTTCTTT.

This clone has more than one count but fewer than ten. V and J are TRBV15 and TRBJ2-2; the D gene is possibly TRBD1 (6 bases). The CDR3 is made up of 16 amino acids. The V gene lost 3 bases and the J gene lost 1 base, with 12 bases spanning the gap. Germline V gives CDR1 LNHNV, CDR2 YYDKDF (reference sequence). The CDR3 DNA follows: TGTGCCACCAGCAGGGAACTCAGGGGGAACACCGGGGAGCTGTTTTTT. Protein sequence: CATSRELRGNTGELFF.

This clone has a handful of counts. The chain is built from TRBV21-1 and TRBJ2-7; the D call of TRBD2 is as the table states it, not checked on the DNA. TRBV21-1 is an annotated pseudogene. The CDR3 loop spans 21 amino acids. The CDR3 region is CASSKDEEDRGAGGPSGEQYF. For the CDR3, the DNA is TGTGCCAGCAGCAAAGATGAGGAGGACAGGGGAGCGGGAGGGCCCTCGGGAGAGCAGTACTTC.

CDR3 sequence: CASSTRDGDTGELFF. Written as DNA, the CDR3 is TGTGCCAGCAGCACCAGGGATGGGGACACCGGGGAGCTGTTTTTT. The V gene is TRBV11-1, the J gene TRBJ2-2, with D possibly TRBD1 on 5 matching bases. The ends were cut back, 5 bases at V and 3 bases at J, with 13 bases in the middle. CDR3 length: 15 amino acids. Germline loops: CDR1 SGHAT, CDR2 FQDESV (reference sequence).

The chain recombines TRBV2 with TRBJ2-5; 7 bases match TRBD1. J lost 2 bases, V lost 2 bases, and 5 bases had no gene match. This CDR3 is 15 amino acids long. Germline assignment: CDR1 SNHLY and CDR2 FYNNEI. The CDR3 sequence is CASSEMDRLQETQYF. The CDR3, as DNA: TGTGCCAGCAGTGAAATGGACAGGCTGCAAGAGACCCAGTACTTC.

There are a few counts of this clone. The chain couples TRBV5-1 to TRBJ2-5; 13 nucleotides agree with TRBD2. Germline V CDR1 and CDR2: SGHRS, YFSETQ. The CDR3 is 18 amino acids. Trimming at V came to 4 bases and at J to 5 bases, leaving 14 bases not matched to a gene. The CDR3 is CASSLARTSGSRFETQYF. As DNA, the CDR3 is TGCGCCAGCAGCCTAGCGCGGACTAGCGGGAGTCGGTTCGAGACCCAGTACTTC. Filled out from reference TRBV5-1 and TRBJ2-5, the complete variable domain reads KAGVTQTPRYLIKTRGQQVTLSCSPISGHRSVSWYQQTPGQGLQFLFEYFSETQRNKGNFPGRFSGRQFSNSRSEMNVSTLELGDSALYLCASSLARTSGSRFETQYFGPGTRLLVL.

This chain uses TRBV25-1 with TRBJ1-1; 8 bases match TRBD1. Germline V lookup: CDR1 MGHDK, CDR2 SYGVNS. This CDR3 has 13 amino acids. J lost 9 bases, V lost 7 bases, and 10 bases had no gene match. The CDR3 DNA sequence: TGTGCCAGCAAAACAGGGGGTAATCAAAAAGCTTTCTTT. This translates into CASKTGGNQKAFF. Variable domain in full (rest from reference TRBV25-1 and TRBJ1-1): EADIYQTPRYLVIGTGKKITLECSQTMGHDKMYWYQQDPGMELHLIHYSYGVNSTEKGDLSSESTVSRIRTEHFPLTLESARPSHTSQYLCASKTGGNQKAFFGQGTRLTVV.

This chain links TRBV27 with TRBJ2-7; TRBD2 agrees at 7 bases. The V gene end was trimmed by 11 bases and the J gene end by 0 bases; junction bases not matched to a gene: 7. Germline loops: CDR1 MNHEY, CDR2 SMNVEV (reference sequence). The length of the CDR3 is 13 residues. The CDR3 protein is CAASGGGSYEQYF. The CDR3, as DNA: TGTGCCGCTTCGGGGGGAGGCTCCTACGAGCAGTACTTC.

This clone turned up a few times. J is TRBJ1-2 and V is TRBV5-1; 9 nucleotides line up with TRBD1. The ends lost 4 bases at V and 3 bases at J; junction bases unmatched: 4. The V gene's germline CDR1 is SGHRS and CDR2 YFSETQ. The CDR3 contains 14 residues. The CDR3 loop is CASSPGTGHYGYTF. Here the CDR3 DNA reads TGCGCCAGCAGCCCGGGGACAGGGCACTATGGCTACACCTTC.

This chain connects TRBV18 to TRBJ2-7; TRBD2 matches at 9 bases. Germline V gene lookup returns CDR1 KGHSH and CDR2 LQKENI. With V trimmed by 2 bases and J by 2 bases, 4 bases remained unmatched. CDR3 size: 15 residues. The CDR3 sequence: CASSPAGGPTYEQYF. The CDR3 DNA follows: TGTGCCAGCTCACCAGCGGGAGGGCCCACCTACGAGCAGTACTTC.

The chain is built from TRBV5-1 and TRBJ2-3, with 9 bases that match TRBD2. Trimming cost V 0 bases and J 2 bases; bases outside gene matches: 1. The germline V gene has CDR1 SGHRS and CDR2 YFSETQ. This CDR3 region has 15 residues. The CDR3 reads CASSLASGITDTQYF. The CDR3 coding sequence is TGCGCCAGCAGCTTGGCTAGCGGGATCACAGATACGCAGTATTTT.